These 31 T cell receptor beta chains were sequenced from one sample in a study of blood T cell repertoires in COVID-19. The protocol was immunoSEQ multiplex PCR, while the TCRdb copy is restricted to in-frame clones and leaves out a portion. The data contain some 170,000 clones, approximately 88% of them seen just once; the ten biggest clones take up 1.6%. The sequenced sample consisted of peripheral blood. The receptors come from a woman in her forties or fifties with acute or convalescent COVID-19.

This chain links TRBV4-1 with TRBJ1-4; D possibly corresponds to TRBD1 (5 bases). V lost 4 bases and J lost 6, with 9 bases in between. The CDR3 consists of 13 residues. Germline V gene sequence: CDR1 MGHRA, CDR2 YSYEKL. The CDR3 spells CASSRGTYEKLFF. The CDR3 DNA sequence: TGCGCCAGCAGCCGCGGGACTTATGAAAAACTGTTTTTT.

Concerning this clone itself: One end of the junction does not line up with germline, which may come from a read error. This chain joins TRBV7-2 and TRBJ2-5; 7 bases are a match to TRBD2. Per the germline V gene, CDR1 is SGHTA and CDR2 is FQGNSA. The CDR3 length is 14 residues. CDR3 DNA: TGTGCCAGCACCTTACGGGGGGTGCAAGAGACCCAGTACTTC. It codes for CASTLRGVQETQYF.

This CDR3 is CASSRDGGRYGYTF. In DNA, the CDR3 is TGTGCCAGCAGCCGAGACGGGGGAAGGTATGGCTACACCTTC. The chain recombines TRBV3-1 (or the pseudogene TRBV3-2) with TRBJ1-2, with a possible D match to TRBD1 (5 bases). CDR1 LGHDT and CDR2 YNNKEL come from the germline V gene (reference sequence). The CDR3 is made up of 14 amino acids. The germline V and J ends were trimmed by 4 bases and 5 bases, with 14 bases remaining between them.

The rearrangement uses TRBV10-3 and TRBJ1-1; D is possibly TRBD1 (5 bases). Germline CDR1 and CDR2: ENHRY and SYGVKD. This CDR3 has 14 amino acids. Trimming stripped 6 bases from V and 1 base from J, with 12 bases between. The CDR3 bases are TGTGCCATCAGATACGACAGTCAGAACACTGAAGCTTTCTTT. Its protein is CAIRYDSQNTEAFF.

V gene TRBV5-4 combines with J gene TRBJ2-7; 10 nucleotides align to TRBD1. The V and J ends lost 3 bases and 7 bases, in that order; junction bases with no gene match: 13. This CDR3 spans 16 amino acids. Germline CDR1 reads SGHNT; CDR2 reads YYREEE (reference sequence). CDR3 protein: CASSSGLTGGSGEQYF. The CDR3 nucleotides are TGTGCCAGCAGCTCGGGTCTGACAGGGGGCTCGGGAGAGCAGTACTTC.

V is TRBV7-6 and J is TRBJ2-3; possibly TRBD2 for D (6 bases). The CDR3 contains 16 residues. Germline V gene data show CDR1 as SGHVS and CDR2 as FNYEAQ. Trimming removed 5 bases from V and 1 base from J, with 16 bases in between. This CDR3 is CASSGRGNLGTDTQYF. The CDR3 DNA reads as TGTGCCAGCAGCGGCCGGGGGAATTTGGGCACAGATACGCAGTATTTT.

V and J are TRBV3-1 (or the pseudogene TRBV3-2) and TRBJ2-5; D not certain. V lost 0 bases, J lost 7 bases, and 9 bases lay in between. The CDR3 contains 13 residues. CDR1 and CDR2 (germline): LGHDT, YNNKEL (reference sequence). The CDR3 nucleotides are TGTGCCAGCAGCCAAGATCGTCCCGGGACCCAGTACTTC. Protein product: CASSQDRPGTQYF.

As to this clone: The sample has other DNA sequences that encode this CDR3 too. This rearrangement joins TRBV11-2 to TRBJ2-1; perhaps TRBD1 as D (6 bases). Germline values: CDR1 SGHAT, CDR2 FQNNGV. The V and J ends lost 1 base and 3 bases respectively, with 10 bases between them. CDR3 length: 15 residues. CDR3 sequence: CASSLGTGSYNEQFF. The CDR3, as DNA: TGTGCCAGCAGCTTAGGTACAGGGAGCTACAATGAGCAGTTCTTC.

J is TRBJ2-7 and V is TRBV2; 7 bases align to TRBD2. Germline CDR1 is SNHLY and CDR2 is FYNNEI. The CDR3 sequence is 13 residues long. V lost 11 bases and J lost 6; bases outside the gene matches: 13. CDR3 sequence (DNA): TGTGCCCGGGGGTATGGGGAGGGGCGCGAGCAGTACTTC. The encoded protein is CARGYGEGREQYF.

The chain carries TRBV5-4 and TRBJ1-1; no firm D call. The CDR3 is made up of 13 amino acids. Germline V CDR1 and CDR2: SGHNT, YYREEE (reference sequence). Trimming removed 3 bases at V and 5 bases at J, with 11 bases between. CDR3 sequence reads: CASSWLPRTEAFF. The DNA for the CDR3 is TGTGCCAGCAGCTGGCTGCCGAGGACTGAAGCTTTCTTT. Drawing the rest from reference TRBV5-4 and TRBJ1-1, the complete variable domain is ETGVTQSPTHLIKTRGQQVTLRCSSQSGHNTVSWYQQALGQGPQFIFQYYREEENGRGNFPPRFSGLQFPNYSSELNVNALELDDSALYLCASSWLPRTEAFFGQGTRLTVV.

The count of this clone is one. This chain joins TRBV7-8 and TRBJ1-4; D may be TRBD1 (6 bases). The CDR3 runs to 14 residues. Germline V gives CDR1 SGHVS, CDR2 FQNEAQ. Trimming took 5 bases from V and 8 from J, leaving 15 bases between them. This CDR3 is CASSLTGTGEKLFF. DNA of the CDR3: TGTGCCAGCAGCCTCACAGGGACGGGGGAAAAACTGTTTTTT.

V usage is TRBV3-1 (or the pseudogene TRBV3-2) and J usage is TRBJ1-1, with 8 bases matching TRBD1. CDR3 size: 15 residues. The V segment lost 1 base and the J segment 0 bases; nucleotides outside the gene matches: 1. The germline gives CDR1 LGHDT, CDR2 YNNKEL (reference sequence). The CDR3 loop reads CASSQADRVNTEAFF. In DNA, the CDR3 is TGTGCCAGCAGCCAAGCGGACAGGGTGAACACTGAAGCTTTCTTT.

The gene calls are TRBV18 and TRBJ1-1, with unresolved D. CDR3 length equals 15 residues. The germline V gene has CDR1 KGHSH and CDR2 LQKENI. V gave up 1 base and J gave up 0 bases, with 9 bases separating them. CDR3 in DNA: TGTGCCAGCTCACCACAAATCCAGGTGAACACTGAAGCTTTCTTT. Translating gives CASSPQIQVNTEAFF.

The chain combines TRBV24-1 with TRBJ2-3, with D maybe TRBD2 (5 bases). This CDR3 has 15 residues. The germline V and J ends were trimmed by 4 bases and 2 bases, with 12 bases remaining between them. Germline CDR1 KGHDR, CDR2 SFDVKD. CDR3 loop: CATSEGSDFTDTQYF. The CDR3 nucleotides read TGTGCCACCAGTGAGGGGAGTGACTTCACAGATACGCAGTATTTT.

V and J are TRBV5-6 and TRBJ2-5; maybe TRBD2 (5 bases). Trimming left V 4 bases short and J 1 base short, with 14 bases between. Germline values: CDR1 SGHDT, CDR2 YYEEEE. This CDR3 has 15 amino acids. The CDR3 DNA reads TGTGCCAGCAGCCTGGGCCGGGGATCCCAAGAGACCCAGTACTTC. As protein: CASSLGRGSQETQYF.

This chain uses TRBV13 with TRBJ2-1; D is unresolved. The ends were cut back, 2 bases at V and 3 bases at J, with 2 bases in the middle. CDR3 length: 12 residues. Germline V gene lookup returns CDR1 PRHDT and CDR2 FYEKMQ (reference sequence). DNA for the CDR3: TGTGCCAGCAGCTTATACTACAATGAGCAGTTCTTC. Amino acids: CASSLYYNEQFF.

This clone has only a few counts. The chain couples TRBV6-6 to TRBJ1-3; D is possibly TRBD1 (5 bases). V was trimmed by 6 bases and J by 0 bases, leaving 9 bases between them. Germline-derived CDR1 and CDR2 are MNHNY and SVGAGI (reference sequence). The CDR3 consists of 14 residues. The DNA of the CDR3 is TGTGCCAGCAGCAGACAGATCTCTGGAAACACCATATATTTT. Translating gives CASSRQISGNTIYF.

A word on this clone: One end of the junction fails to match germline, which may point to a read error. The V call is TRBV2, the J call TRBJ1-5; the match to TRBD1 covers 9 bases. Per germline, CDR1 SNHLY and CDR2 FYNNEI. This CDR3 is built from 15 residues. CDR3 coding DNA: TGTGCCAGCACTGAACAGGGGGCGCCGAATCAGCCCCAGCATTTT. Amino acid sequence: CASTEQGAPNQPQHF.

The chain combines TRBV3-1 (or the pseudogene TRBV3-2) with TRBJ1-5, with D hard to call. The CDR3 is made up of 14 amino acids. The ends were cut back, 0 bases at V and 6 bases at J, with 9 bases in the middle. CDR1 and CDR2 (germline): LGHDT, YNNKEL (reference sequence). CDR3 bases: TGTGCCAGCAGCCAAGACACGGGTGGTCAGCCCCAGCATTTT. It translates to CASSQDTGGQPQHF.

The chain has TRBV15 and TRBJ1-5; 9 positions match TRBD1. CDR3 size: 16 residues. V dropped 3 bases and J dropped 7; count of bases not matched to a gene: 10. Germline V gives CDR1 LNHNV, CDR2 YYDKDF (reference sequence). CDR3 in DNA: TGTGCCACCAGCAGTAAGGCGGGACAGGGAGGACAGCCCCAGCATTTT. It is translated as CATSSKAGQGGQPQHF.

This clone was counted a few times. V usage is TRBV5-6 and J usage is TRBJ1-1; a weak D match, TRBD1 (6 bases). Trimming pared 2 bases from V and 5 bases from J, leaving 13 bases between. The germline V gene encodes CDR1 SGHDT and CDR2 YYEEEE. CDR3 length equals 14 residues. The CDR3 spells CASSLQGFGTEAFF. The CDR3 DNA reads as TGTGCCAGCAGCTTACAGGGTTTCGGGACTGAAGCTTTCTTT.

CDR3 nucleotide sequence: TGTGCCAGCAGCCAAGATCCCGGGGGGGCTTACAATGAGCAGTTCTTC. Its translation: CASSQDPGGAYNEQFF. V is TRBV4-2 and J is TRBJ2-1; 8 bases align to TRBD2. CDR1 and CDR2 from the germline V gene are LGHNA and YNFKEQ. This CDR3 region has 16 residues. The ends lost 0 bases at V and 4 bases at J; junction bases unmatched: 5.

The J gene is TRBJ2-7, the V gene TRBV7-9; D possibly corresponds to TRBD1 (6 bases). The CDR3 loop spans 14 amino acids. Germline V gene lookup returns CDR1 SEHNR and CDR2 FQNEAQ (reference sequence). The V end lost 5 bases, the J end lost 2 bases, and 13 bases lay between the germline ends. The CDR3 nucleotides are TGTGCCAGCAGCCCCACGACAGGAGCCTACGAGCAGTACTTC. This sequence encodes CASSPTTGAYEQYF.

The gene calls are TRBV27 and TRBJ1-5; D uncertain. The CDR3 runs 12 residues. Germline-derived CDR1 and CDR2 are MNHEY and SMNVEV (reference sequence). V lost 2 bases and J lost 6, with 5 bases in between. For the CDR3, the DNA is TGTGCCAGCAGTTTAGTCGGTCAGCCCCAGCATTTT. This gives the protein CASSLVGQPQHF.

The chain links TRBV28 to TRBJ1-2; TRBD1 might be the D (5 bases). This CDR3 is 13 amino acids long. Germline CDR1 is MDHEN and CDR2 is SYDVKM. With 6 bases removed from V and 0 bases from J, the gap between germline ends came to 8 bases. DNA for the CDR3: TGTGCCAGCAGGGGGGGGGCTAACTATGGCTACACCTTC. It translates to CASRGGANYGYTF.

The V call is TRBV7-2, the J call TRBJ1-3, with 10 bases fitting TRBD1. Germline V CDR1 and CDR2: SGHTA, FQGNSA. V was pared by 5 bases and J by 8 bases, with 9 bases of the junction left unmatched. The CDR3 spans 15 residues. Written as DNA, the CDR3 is TGTGCCAGCAGCCCGGGACAGGGGTCGGAACACACCATATATTTT. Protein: CASSPGQGSEHTIYF.

This chain's CDR3 is CASSLEQGGGAFF. DNA of the CDR3: TGTGCCAGCAGCTTGGAGCAGGGGGGTGGAGCTTTCTTT. The rearrangement uses TRBV7-2 and TRBJ1-1, with 7 bases identical to TRBD1. The CDR3 has 13 amino acids. Germline V lookup: CDR1 SGHTA, CDR2 FQGNSA. The J segment lost 10 bases and the V segment lost 3 bases, leaving 8 bases of the junction unmatched.

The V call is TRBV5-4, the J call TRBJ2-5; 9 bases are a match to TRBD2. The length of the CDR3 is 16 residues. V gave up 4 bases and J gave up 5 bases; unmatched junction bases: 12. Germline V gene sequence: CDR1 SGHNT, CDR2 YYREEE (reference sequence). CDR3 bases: TGTGCCAGCAGCGATGGACTAGCGACACTCCGGGAGACCCAGTACTTC. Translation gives CASSDGLATLRETQYF.

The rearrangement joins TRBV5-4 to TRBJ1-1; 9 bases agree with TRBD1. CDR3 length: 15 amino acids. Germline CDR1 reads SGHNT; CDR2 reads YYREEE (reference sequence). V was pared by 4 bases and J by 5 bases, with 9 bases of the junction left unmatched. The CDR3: CASSETQGAWTEAFF. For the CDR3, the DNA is TGTGCCAGCAGCGAAACACAGGGGGCATGGACTGAAGCTTTCTTT.

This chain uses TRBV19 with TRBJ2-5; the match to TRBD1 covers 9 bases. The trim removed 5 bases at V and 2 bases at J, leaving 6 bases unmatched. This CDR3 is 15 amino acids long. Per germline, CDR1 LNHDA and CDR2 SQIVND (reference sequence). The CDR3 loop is CASSFGTGSQETQYF. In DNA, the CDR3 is TGTGCCAGTAGTTTCGGGACAGGGTCACAAGAGACCCAGTACTTC.

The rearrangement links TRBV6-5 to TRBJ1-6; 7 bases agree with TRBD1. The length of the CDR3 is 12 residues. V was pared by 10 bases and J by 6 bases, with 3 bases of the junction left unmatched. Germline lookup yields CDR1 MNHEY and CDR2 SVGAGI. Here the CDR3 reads CATGQPNSPLHF. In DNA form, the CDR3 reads TGTGCCACGGGACAGCCTAATTCACCCCTCCACTTT.